This T cell receptor (beta chain) was identified during a study of beta chain features in type 1 diabetes. Whole-study results and caveats: Fewer junction insertions and more nucleotide deletions appeared in type 1 diabetes patients. When Type 1 diabetes patients were examined, their TCRB CDR3s proved moderately but significantly shorter in all four CD4+ subsets.

The whole isolated RNA underwent reverse transcription, so sequencing captured expressed TCRB transcripts. TCRdb keeps only in-frame clones here, not all; method: immunoSEQ multiplex PCR. The data show 600,000 or so clones, more than 13% seen once. This clone showed up just a few times. Its antigen remains unidentified. The junction and the germline gene differ at one end; a read error may be behind it. The germline CDR1 and CDR2 sequences are SSHAT and FNYEAQ (reference sequence). This CDR3 has 15 residues. The origin of this receptor is a man between 18 and 29 years old with type 1 diabetes. V usage is TRBV7-7 and J usage is TRBJ2-5, with a possible D match to TRBD1 (7 bases). The sample taken for sequencing was naive CD4+ T cells from blood. CDR3 coding DNA: TGTGCTAGCAGCTTAGGGGGGACAGAGAAAGAGACCCAGTACTTC. The encoded protein is CASSLGGTEKETQYF.